The 21 T cell receptor beta chains listed next were all sequenced from one sample in a study of T-cell memory formation after mild COVID-19 (TCRdb year 2021). The library came from 5' RACE. TCRdb shows the sequencer as Illumina NovaSeq 6000. TCRdb reprocessing: public reads trimmed at Q25 with fastp, clones called with MiXCR, in-frame beta chains kept. Merged by CDR3 protein, the rows form single entries marked with the most common genes and DNA. For this sample the table gives hundreds of thousands of distinct CDR3 sequences, of which around 15% were detected only once. The ten biggest clones cover approximately 3.5% of the sample. The source material was PBMCs or a T cell subset sorted from them (not recorded which). These receptors were collected from a young man who had mild COVID-19 (a few samples of this study predate the infection). The sample titles of this study are shuffled in the database, so cell type and time point are left out; the donor was told from shared clones.

A few counts support this clonotype. V usage is TRBV4-2 and J usage is TRBJ1-2, with D possibly TRBD1 on 6 matching bases. Germline CDR1 and CDR2: LGHNA and YNFKEQ. V lost 5 bases and J 5 bases, leaving 15 bases between the germline ends. The CDR3 has 14 residues. The CDR3 reads CASSRRQEPYGYTF. CDR3 in DNA: TGTGCCAGCAGCAGACGACAGGAACCTTATGGCTACACCTTC.

The chain combines TRBV25-1 with TRBJ1-3, with a possible D match to TRBD1 (6 bases). Germline V lookup: CDR1 MGHDK, CDR2 SYGVNS. V lost 1 base to trimming and J lost 0 bases, with 7 bases between them. The length of the CDR3 is 15 residues. The DNA of the CDR3 is TGTGCCAGCAGTGAATCGGACAGCTCTGGAAACACCATATATTTT. Translating gives CASSESDSSGNTIYF.

This clonotype showed up just a few times. The rearrangement links TRBV6-2 or TRBV6-3 to TRBJ1-5, with D unresolved. Germline V gene data show CDR1 as MNHEY and CDR2 as SVGEGT. This CDR3 has 14 amino acids. V was cut by 2 bases and J by 1 base, with 6 bases left in between. CDR3 in amino acids: CASSYLDSNQPQHF. CDR3 DNA sequence: TGTGCCAGCAGTTACCTGGACAGCAATCAGCCCCAGCATTTT.

The J gene is TRBJ1-6, the V gene TRBV7-2, with 7 bases lining up with TRBD1. Germline CDR1 and CDR2: SGHTA and FQGNSA. This CDR3 contains 15 residues. The ends lost 6 bases at V and 5 bases at J; junction bases unmatched: 7. CDR3 sequence: CASSPTGLNNSPLHF. CDR3 nucleotides: TGTGCCAGCAGTCCGACAGGGTTAAATAATTCACCCCTCCACTTT.

The V gene is TRBV28, the J gene TRBJ2-5; D remains ambiguous. Per germline, CDR1 MDHEN and CDR2 SYDVKM. The CDR3 runs 11 residues. V was shortened by 6 bases and J by 5 bases, with 7 bases between the two germline ends. CDR3 sequence (DNA): TGTGCCAGCAGAACGGTGGAGACCCAGTACTTC. This translates into CASRTVETQYF.

This clonotype was observed once. The J gene is TRBJ2-7, the V gene TRBV20-1, with no clear D. The V gene's germline CDR1 is DFQATT and CDR2 SNEGSKA (reference sequence). Trimming took off 3 bases at V and 3 bases at J, with 12 bases between the two ends. The CDR3 has 13 amino acids. This CDR3 is CSARAFDSYEQYF. DNA of the CDR3: TGCAGTGCTAGGGCCTTCGATAGCTACGAGCAGTACTTC.

This clonotype was seen at least ten times. The chain couples TRBV6-2 or TRBV6-3 to TRBJ1-2, with unresolved D. V was cut by 5 bases and J by 5 bases, with 12 bases left in between. Germline V gene lookup returns CDR1 MNHEY and CDR2 SVGEGT. This CDR3 region has 13 residues. The DNA for the CDR3 is TGTGCCAGCAGTACCCGGGCCGCATATGGCTACACCTTC. This translates into CASSTRAAYGYTF.

This clonotype has just a few counts. The CDR3 DNA reads TGCAGCGTTGAAGATATCTGGGGCAGGGACACTGAAGCTTTCTTT. Protein sequence: CSVEDIWGRDTEAFF. The chain combines TRBV29-1 with TRBJ1-1; possibly TRBD1 for D (5 bases). V was pared by 0 bases and J by 3 bases, with 14 bases between. This CDR3 comprises 15 residues. Germline lookup yields CDR1 SQVTM and CDR2 ANQGSEA. Based on the CDR3 plus reference TRBV29-1 and TRBJ1-1, the full variable domain is SAVISQKPSRDICQRGTSLTIQCQVDSQVTMMFWYRQQPGQSLTLIATANQGSEATYESGFVIDKFPISRPNLTFSTLTVSNMSPEDSSIYLCSVEDIWGRDTEAFFGQGTRLTVV.

The chain combines TRBV7-2 with TRBJ1-4; D is perhaps TRBD1 (5 bases). This CDR3 has 14 residues. V was trimmed by 5 bases and J by 4 bases, leaving 11 bases between them. Germline assignment: CDR1 SGHTA and CDR2 FQGNSA. The CDR3 DNA reads as TGTGCCAGCAGCCCTCGACAGATTAATGAAAAACTGTTTTTT. Translated, it gives CASSPRQINEKLFF.

J is TRBJ2-3 and V is TRBV20-1; D perhaps matches TRBD1 (6 bases). Trimming cost V 2 bases and J 2 bases, with 17 bases left between them. Germline CDR1 and CDR2: DFQATT and SNEGSKA (reference sequence). The CDR3 consists of 16 residues. CDR3 sequence reads: CSARNPGHRLTDTQYF. CDR3 DNA: TGCAGTGCTAGAAACCCGGGACACCGGCTCACAGATACGCAGTATTTT.

J is TRBJ1-4 and V is TRBV5-1; 10 nucleotides line up with TRBD1. Losses at the gene ends were 4 bases for V and 0 bases for J; bases not matched to a gene: 3. Germline-derived CDR1 and CDR2 are SGHRS and YFSETQ. The CDR3 is made up of 16 amino acids. CDR3 DNA sequence: TGCGCCAGCAGCCGGGACAGGGGATCAACTAATGAAAAACTGTTTTTT. Translated, it gives CASSRDRGSTNEKLFF.

This clonotype was seen repeatedly, ten times or more. V usage is TRBV6-5 and J usage is TRBJ2-7, with 10 bases lining up with TRBD1. Per the germline V gene, CDR1 is MNHEY and CDR2 is SVGAGI. This CDR3 contains 13 residues. V gave up 6 bases and J gave up 5 bases; unmatched junction bases: 4. As DNA, the CDR3 is TGTGCCAGCAGACGACAGGGGGCTAACGAGCAGTACTTC. Translating gives CASRRQGANEQYF.

This clonotype was counted at least ten times. The chain employs TRBV7-2 and TRBJ2-5, with 11 bases aligning to TRBD2. Trimming removed 5 bases from V and 2 bases from J; junction bases left unmatched: 7. The V gene's germline CDR1 is SGHTA and CDR2 FQGNSA. This CDR3 comprises 16 residues. CDR3 coding DNA: TGTGCCAGCAGCACCCCCGGGACTAGCGGACAAGAGACCCAGTACTTC. Protein sequence: CASSTPGTSGQETQYF.

This clonotype has just a few counts. The chain has TRBV3-1 and TRBJ1-5; unclear D gene. The germline V and J ends were trimmed by 4 bases and 3 bases, with 10 bases remaining between them. The CDR3 is 14 residues long. The V gene's germline CDR1 is LGHDT and CDR2 YNNKEL (reference sequence). CDR3 nucleotides: TGTGCCAGCAGCCCCCGATGGGACAATCAGCCCCAGCATTTT. Amino acid sequence: CASSPRWDNQPQHF.

V and J are TRBV11-2 and TRBJ2-3; TRBD2 matches 8 bases. Germline values: CDR1 SGHAT, CDR2 FQNNGV. V trimming: 4 bases; J trimming: 7 bases; junction bases outside the gene matches: 10. CDR3 size: 15 residues. The DNA for the CDR3 is TGTGCCAGCAGCTCTCCTCTAAGCGGGGGTTATACGCAGTATTTT. Its protein is CASSSPLSGGYTQYF.

This clonotype was counted only a few times. The gene calls are TRBV20-1 and TRBJ2-7; 9 nucleotides align to TRBD1. Germline values: CDR1 DFQATT, CDR2 SNEGSKA (reference sequence). Trimming removed 5 bases from V and 6 bases from J; junction bases left unmatched: 14. The CDR3 runs 15 residues. The CDR3 sequence is CSAGAGQGKPFEQYF. DNA of the CDR3: TGCAGTGCTGGAGCTGGACAGGGGAAACCCTTCGAGCAGTACTTC.

J is TRBJ2-1 and V is TRBV3-1; 7 nucleotides align to TRBD1. The CDR3 spans 15 residues. V trimming: 4 bases; J trimming: 6 bases; junction bases outside the gene matches: 9. Germline V gives CDR1 LGHDT, CDR2 YNNKEL (reference sequence). The CDR3 DNA is TGTGCCAGCAGCCGACAGGGCATGGCCCTCAATGAGCAGTTCTTC. This codes for CASSRQGMALNEQFF.

This clonotype appeared a few times. The rearrangement joins TRBV7-2 to TRBJ1-1; 7 bases align to TRBD1. The germline CDR1 and CDR2 sequences are SGHTA and FQGNSA. After removal of 5 bases from V and 10 bases from J, the junction contained 7 bases not matched to a gene. There are 12 residues in the CDR3. CDR3 sequence: CASSPRQGRAFF. As DNA, the CDR3 is TGTGCCAGCAGCCCGCGACAGGGAAGAGCTTTCTTT.

The table lists this clonotype with a few counts. This sequence joins TRBV6-5 and TRBJ1-5; D is ambiguous. Trimming cost V 4 bases and J 1 base, with 14 bases left between them. The CDR3 length is 16 residues. Looked up from germline, CDR1 is MNHEY and CDR2 is SVGAGI. This chain's CDR3 is CASSSRGPQSNQPQHF. CDR3 nucleotides: TGTGCCAGCAGTTCTAGAGGTCCCCAAAGCAATCAGCCCCAGCATTTT.

The table lists this clonotype with a few counts. The rearrangement joins TRBV5-5 to TRBJ2-2; the D gene is possibly TRBD1 (6 bases). Trimming removed 4 bases from V and 0 bases from J, with 16 bases in between. Germline V gene sequence: CDR1 SGHKS, CDR2 YYEKEE (reference sequence). The CDR3 spans 17 residues. CDR3 DNA: TGTGCCAGCAGCGCTATTCCGGGACAAGCGAACACCGGGGAGCTGTTTTTT. This gives the protein CASSAIPGQANTGELFF.

This clonotype was found many times. The J gene is TRBJ2-3, the V gene TRBV5-1; no reliable D call. The CDR3 spans 14 residues. Trimming left V 4 bases short and J 0 bases short, with 9 bases between. Germline V gene data show CDR1 as SGHRS and CDR2 as YFSETQ. CDR3 sequence: CASSRISSTDTQYF. The CDR3 region has the DNA TGCGCCAGCAGCAGAATATCTAGCACAGATACGCAGTATTTT.